These 5 T cell receptor beta chains share one sample of origin, sequenced in a study of long-term antiretroviral therapy in people with HIV. Researchers report immunoSEQ v3.0 was run at survey level. Clones were sequenced by immunoSEQ multiplex PCR, and TCRdb holds only the in-frame ones, with some missing. The data show some 24,000 clones, with 81% seen just once and around 15% held by the top ten. This specimen consisted of unsorted PBMCs, obtained at the start of antiretroviral therapy, before treatment. Source of these receptors: a woman under 30 with HIV.

The chain combines TRBV2 with TRBJ2-7; no reliable D call. This CDR3 spans 13 amino acids. Germline V CDR1 and CDR2: SNHLY, FYNNEI. V was pared by 1 base and J by 2 bases, with 6 bases between. The CDR3, as DNA: TGTGCCAGCAGTGAAGTCGTAACCTACGAGCAGTACTTC. It yields the protein CASSEVVTYEQYF.

This clone was picked up one time. The chain uses TRBV14 and TRBJ1-2; unclear D gene. Germline V CDR1 and CDR2: SGHDN, FVKESK. Trimming removed 0 bases from V and 4 bases from J, with 12 bases in between. This CDR3 region has 15 residues. The CDR3 bases are TGTGCCAGCAGCCAAGAAAAGGGCCTCGGCTATGGCTACACCTTC. It codes for CASSQEKGLGYGYTF.

The DNA for the CDR3 is TGTGCCAGCAGCTTGAAGGGACTAGATGGCGGTGAGCAGTTCTTC. Amino acids: CASSLKGLDGGEQFF. This chain connects TRBV7-8 to TRBJ2-1, with 8 bases lining up with TRBD2. CDR1 and CDR2 (germline): SGHVS, FQNEAQ. Trimming took 3 bases from V and 9 from J; bases not matched to a gene: 10. The CDR3 has 15 residues.

The gene calls are TRBV2 and TRBJ2-4; D unresolved. The CDR3 contains 14 residues. The germline V gene has CDR1 SNHLY and CDR2 FYNNEI. Trimming took off 8 bases at V and 1 base at J, with 12 bases between the two ends. The CDR3 DNA reads TGTGCCAGCTTCGGCGACAACGCCAAAAACATTCAGTACTTC. This sequence encodes CASFGDNAKNIQYF.

The chain couples TRBV18 to TRBJ2-2, with D unclear. From germline, CDR1 is KGHSH and CDR2 LQKENI. The CDR3 extends over 15 amino acids. The V end lost 2 bases, the J end lost 7 bases, and 14 bases lay between the germline ends. The CDR3 region is CASSPESHTGGELFF. The DNA of the CDR3 is TGTGCCAGCTCACCAGAGTCCCACACCGGCGGGGAGCTGTTTTTT.